This TCR beta chain was identified in a study of shared clonotypes between healthy human individuals. Notes on the study in general: Represented diversity, genetic and exposure-history alike, was limited by few donors. Investigators expected sequencing depth to affect clonotype sharing among donors.

DNA at approximately 200 ng, 30,000 or so T cell genomes, went into sorted-subset replicate PCRs. Assay used: immunoSEQ multiplex PCR; TCRdb lists only in-frame clones, some missing. The table has hundreds of thousands of clones, about 95% seen once. Notes on this clone: What it recognizes is unknown.

Naive-designated CD8 cells lacked CD45RO, were positively enriched for CCR7, and omitted terminally differentiated effector memory CD45RA+ cells. The source material was naive CD8+ T cells sorted from blood. This TCR was sampled from a woman aged 30 to 39 in good health.

The CDR3 bases are TGTGCCAGCAGCGACGGACCTTACAATGAGCAGTTCTTC. Its protein product is CASSDGPYNEQFF. The V and J genes are TRBV9 and TRBJ2-1; D call uncertain. V was pared by 3 bases and J by 4 bases, with 8 bases between. Germline V gene data show CDR1 as SGDLS and CDR2 as YYNGEE. This CDR3 spans 13 amino acids.